Listed here are 5 T cell receptor beta chains from one sample, sequenced in a study of OX40 agonist ivuxolimab in advanced cancers. The protocol was immunoSEQ multiplex PCR, while the TCRdb copy is restricted to in-frame clones and leaves out a portion. The sample holds over 10,000 clones, 70% to 85% seen once. The material sequenced was CD4+ or CD8+ T cells sorted from blood, taken in a trial of the OX40 agonist ivuxolimab. The receptors stem from an adult with an advanced solid tumor such as melanoma, head and neck, liver or kidney cancer.

This clone was seen only once. V is TRBV6-1 and J is TRBJ2-2; 12 nucleotides line up with TRBD2. The CDR3 totals 15 residues. Germline-derived CDR1 and CDR2 are MNHNS and SASEGT. Trimming cost V 4 bases and J 3 bases; bases outside gene matches: 0. The CDR3 region has the DNA TGTGCCAGCAGTGGGACTAGCGGGGACACCGGGGAGCTGTTTTTT. This encodes CASSGTSGDTGELFF.

The chain carries TRBV5-1 and TRBJ1-1, with D possibly being TRBD1 (6 bases). The CDR3 is 15 amino acids. V was pared by 2 bases and J by 3 bases, with 14 bases between. CDR1 is SGHRS, CDR2 YFSETQ, per germline. The CDR3 sequence: CASSFATGSDTEAFF. The CDR3 nucleotides are TGCGCCAGCAGCTTCGCCACAGGGAGTGACACTGAAGCTTTCTTT. Together with reference TRBV5-1 and TRBJ1-1, the CDR3 gives the full variable domain: KAGVTQTPRYLIKTRGQQVTLSCSPISGHRSVSWYQQTPGQGLQFLFEYFSETQRNKGNFPGRFSGRQFSNSRSEMNVSTLELGDSALYLCASSFATGSDTEAFFGQGTRLTVV.

This clone was counted a few times. J is TRBJ1-5 and V is TRBV4-2; D gene uncertain. CDR1 is LGHNA, CDR2 YNFKEQ, per germline. CDR3 length: 16 residues. Trimming took 0 bases from V and 2 from J, leaving 11 bases between them. The CDR3 sequence: CASSQDTDRGNQPQHF. For the CDR3, the DNA is TGTGCCAGCAGCCAAGATACAGATAGAGGCAATCAGCCCCAGCATTTT.

This rearrangement joins TRBV18 to TRBJ1-2, with 8 bases lining up with TRBD1. CDR1 is KGHSH and CDR2 is LQKENI in the germline V gene. The CDR3 consists of 15 residues. The junction had 8 bases not matched to a gene; V was cut back by 4 bases and J by 4 bases. In DNA, the CDR3 is TGTGCCAGCTCACTTCCAGGGGGCAGCGGCTATGGCTACACCTTC. Residues: CASSLPGGSGYGYTF.

This chain links TRBV27 with TRBJ1-1; no definite D call. Trimming took 3 bases from V and 1 from J, leaving 6 bases between them. Germline CDR1 and CDR2: MNHEY and SMNVEV (reference sequence). The CDR3 totals 13 residues. Written as DNA, the CDR3 is TGTGCCAGCAGTTTTGGGTCGAACACTGAAGCTTTCTTT. Protein: CASSFGSNTEAFF.